This passage covers 12 T cell receptor beta chains from one sample sequenced in a study of T cells in Graves' hyperthyroidism and ophthalmopathy (dated by TCRdb to between 2017 and 2020). To prepare the library, multiplex PCR was applied. The sequencer listed for this sample is Illumina HiSeq 2000. Amplification of TCR beta CDR3 regions was carried out from RNA transcripts. The TCR CDR3 was subjected to a first round of RT-PCR using the HTBI primer set and the Qiagen OneStep RT-PCR kit. The public sequencing data were trimmed at Q25 with fastp and processed into clonotypes with MiXCR by TCRdb, which kept only in-frame beta chains. Each entry is one CDR3 protein sequence, shown with its most common DNA and genes. For this sample the table gives under 650,000 distinct CDR3 sequences, of which 16% were detected only once. The ten largest account for around 3.9% of the sample. Source material: blood. The receptor set was obtained from a woman aged 25 to 39 with Graves' hyperthyroidism.

This clonotype was seen a handful of times. The V gene is TRBV3-1, the J gene TRBJ1-1; no clear D gene. The CDR3 has 13 residues. Deletions cut 3 bases from V and 2 bases from J, with 7 bases between. Germline CDR1 is LGHDT and CDR2 is YNNKEL (reference sequence). CDR3 coding DNA: TGTGCCAGCAGCCATTTAGGCAACACTGAAGCTTTCTTT. This encodes CASSHLGNTEAFF.

This clonotype showed up just a few times. This chain connects TRBV19 to TRBJ2-7, with 9 positions matching TRBD2. The V gene end was trimmed by 3 bases and the J gene end by 7 bases; junction bases not matched to a gene: 10. The CDR3 totals 15 residues. The V gene's germline CDR1 is LNHDA and CDR2 SQIVND (reference sequence). CDR3: CASSMGGGRAREQYF. In nucleotides, the CDR3 is TGTGCCAGTAGTATGGGAGGCGGGAGGGCCAGAGAGCAGTACTTC. Filled out from reference TRBV19 and TRBJ2-7, the complete variable domain reads DGGITQSPKYLFRKEGQNVTLSCEQNLNHDAMYWYRQDPGQGLRLIYYSQIVNDFQKGDIAEGYSVSREKKESFPLTVTSAQKNPTAFYLCASSMGGGRAREQYFGPGTRLTVT.

The chain is built from TRBV30 and TRBJ1-1, with D maybe TRBD1 (6 bases). Germline CDR1 is GTSNPN and CDR2 is SVGIG (reference sequence). This CDR3 has 15 amino acids. Trimming left V 1 base short and J 4 bases short, with 16 bases between. CDR3 DNA sequence: TGTGCCTGGAGTGGATGGCGTACAGGGTCCACTGAAGCTTTCTTT. Its protein is CAWSGWRTGSTEAFF.

The rearrangement links TRBV12-3 or TRBV12-4 to TRBJ1-2; 7 bases line up with TRBD1. Losses at the gene ends were 1 base for V and 4 bases for J; bases not matched to a gene: 6. The CDR3 is 15 residues long. CDR3 region: CASSLGTGGGYGYTF. CDR3 bases: TGTGCCAGCAGTTTAGGGACAGGTGGAGGCTATGGCTACACCTTC.

This clonotype came up many times. The genes are TRBV6-1 and TRBJ2-5; 11 bases line up with TRBD2. This CDR3 is 14 amino acids long. Looked up from germline, CDR1 is MNHNS and CDR2 is SASEGT. V lost 6 bases to trimming and J lost 5 bases; unmatched junction nucleotides: 5. The DNA for the CDR3 is TGTGCCAGCAGCCCAGGACTAGCGGGCGAGACCCAGTACTTC. Its protein product is CASSPGLAGETQYF.

Comment on this clonotype: A much larger clone differs by one base, so this may be a read error. This chain uses TRBV12-3 or TRBV12-4 with TRBJ2-2; D is ambiguous. The CDR3 consists of 15 residues. Trimming shortened V by 7 bases and J by 4 bases, and 16 bases separated the two germline ends. This CDR3 is CASTSSLTATGELFF. Written as DNA, the CDR3 is TGTGCCAGCACCTCCAGCTTAACGGCCACCGGGGAGCTGTTTTTT.

Many counts were recorded for this clonotype. The chain recombines TRBV6-1 with TRBJ1-4; tentatively, D is TRBD1 (5 bases). V lost 5 bases and J lost 3, with 16 bases in between. CDR1 MNHNS and CDR2 SASEGT come from the germline V gene. CDR3 length equals 16 residues. DNA of the CDR3: TGTGCCAGCAGTTCCCTCTTCCAGGGAGCTAATGAAAAACTGTTTTTT. Amino acid sequence: CASSSLFQGANEKLFF.

There are many counts of this clonotype. The rearrangement joins TRBV19 to TRBJ1-4; 9 bases line up with TRBD1. This CDR3 contains 15 residues. Unmatched junction bases numbered 8, after V lost 6 bases and J lost 6 bases. Germline V CDR1 and CDR2: LNHDA, SQIVND (reference sequence). CDR3 nucleotides: TGTGCCAGTAGACCCAACAGGGGGCAAGATGAAAAACTGTTTTTT. This codes for CASRPNRGQDEKLFF.

This clonotype occurred many times. J is TRBJ2-7 and V is TRBV28; D perhaps matches TRBD2 (6 bases). V dropped 7 bases and J dropped 7 bases, with 20 bases sitting between them. Germline loops: CDR1 MDHEN, CDR2 SYDVKM. The CDR3 is made up of 14 amino acids. CDR3 bases: TGTGCCAGCACCCCGGCCTGGGGGGTTGTGGAGCAGTACTTC. Its protein is CASTPAWGVVEQYF. The variable domain in full, with the rest retrieved from reference TRBV28 and TRBJ2-7, is DVKVTQSSRYLVKRTGEKVFLECVQDMDHENMFWYRQDPGLGLRLIYFSYDVKMKEKGDIPEGYSVSREKKERFSLILESASTNQTSMYLCASTPAWGVVEQYFGPGTRLTVT.

The genes are TRBV19 and TRBJ2-1; 10 nucleotides line up with TRBD2. The CDR3 extends over 16 amino acids. Germline CDR1 and CDR2: LNHDA and SQIVND (reference sequence). V trimming: 4 bases; J trimming: 2 bases; junction bases outside the gene matches: 5. Here the CDR3 DNA reads TGTGCCAGTAGTACCCAACTAGCGGGACCCTACAATGAGCAGTTCTTC. Its translation: CASSTQLAGPYNEQFF.

This clonotype was found many times. This chain uses TRBV2 with TRBJ2-7, with D perhaps matching TRBD2 (6 bases). CDR3 length equals 13 residues. Germline CDR1 and CDR2: SNHLY and FYNNEI. Trimming stripped 6 bases from V and 4 bases from J, with 13 bases between. The CDR3 region has the DNA TGTGCCAGCAGGTGGGGGACTTCTTACGAGCAGTACTTC. Translated, it gives CASRWGTSYEQYF.

The table lists this clonotype with a few counts. The rearrangement joins TRBV3-1 to TRBJ1-5, with 11 nucleotides matching TRBD1. This CDR3 comprises 15 residues. Trimming took 1 base from V and 7 from J; bases not matched to a gene: 3. Per the germline V gene, CDR1 is LGHDT and CDR2 is YNNKEL (reference sequence). CDR3 amino acids: CASSQGGTGGQPQHF. The CDR3 coding sequence is TGTGCCAGCAGCCAAGGTGGGACAGGGGGACAGCCCCAGCATTTT.